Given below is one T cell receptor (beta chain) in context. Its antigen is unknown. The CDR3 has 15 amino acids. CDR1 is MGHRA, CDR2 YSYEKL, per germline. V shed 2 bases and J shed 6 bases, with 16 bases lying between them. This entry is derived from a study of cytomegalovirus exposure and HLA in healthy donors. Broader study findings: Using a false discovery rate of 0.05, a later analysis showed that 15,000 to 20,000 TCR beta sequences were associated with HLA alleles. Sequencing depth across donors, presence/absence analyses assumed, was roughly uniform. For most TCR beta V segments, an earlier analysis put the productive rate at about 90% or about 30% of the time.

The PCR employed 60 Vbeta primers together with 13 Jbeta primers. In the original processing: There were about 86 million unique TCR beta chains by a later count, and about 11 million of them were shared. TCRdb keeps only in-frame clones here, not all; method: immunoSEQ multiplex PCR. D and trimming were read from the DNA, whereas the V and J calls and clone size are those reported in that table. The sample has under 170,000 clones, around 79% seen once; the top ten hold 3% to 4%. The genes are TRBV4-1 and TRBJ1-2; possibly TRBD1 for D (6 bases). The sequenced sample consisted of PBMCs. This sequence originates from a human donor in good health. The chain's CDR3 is CASSQQGTRGDGYTF. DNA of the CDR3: TGCGCCAGCAGCCAACAGGGGACCAGGGGCGATGGCTACACCTTC.